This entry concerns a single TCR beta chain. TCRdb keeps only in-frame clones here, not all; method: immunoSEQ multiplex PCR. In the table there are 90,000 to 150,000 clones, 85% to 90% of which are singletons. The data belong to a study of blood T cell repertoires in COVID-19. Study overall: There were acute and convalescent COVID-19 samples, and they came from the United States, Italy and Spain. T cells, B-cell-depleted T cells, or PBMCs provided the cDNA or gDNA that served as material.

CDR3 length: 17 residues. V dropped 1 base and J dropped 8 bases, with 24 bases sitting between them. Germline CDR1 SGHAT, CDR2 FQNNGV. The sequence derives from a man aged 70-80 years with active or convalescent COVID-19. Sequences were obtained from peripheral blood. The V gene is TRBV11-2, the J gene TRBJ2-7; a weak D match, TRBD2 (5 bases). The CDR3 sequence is CASSLGALGGGYVKQYF. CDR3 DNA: TGTGCCAGCAGCTTAGGAGCCCTGGGCGGAGGCTACGTCAAGCAGTACTTC.